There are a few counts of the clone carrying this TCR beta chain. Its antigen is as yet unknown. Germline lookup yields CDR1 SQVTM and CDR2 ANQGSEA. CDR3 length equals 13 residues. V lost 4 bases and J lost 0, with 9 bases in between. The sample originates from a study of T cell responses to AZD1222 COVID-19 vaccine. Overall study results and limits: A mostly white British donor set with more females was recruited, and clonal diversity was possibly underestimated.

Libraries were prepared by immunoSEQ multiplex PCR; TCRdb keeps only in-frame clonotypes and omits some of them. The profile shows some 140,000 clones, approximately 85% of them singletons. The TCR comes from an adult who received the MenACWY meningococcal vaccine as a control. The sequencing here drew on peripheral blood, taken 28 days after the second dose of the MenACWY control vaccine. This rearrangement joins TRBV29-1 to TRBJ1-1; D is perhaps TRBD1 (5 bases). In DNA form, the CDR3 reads TGCAGCGTTGGGGTGACAGTGAACACTGAAGCTTTCTTT. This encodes CSVGVTVNTEAFF.